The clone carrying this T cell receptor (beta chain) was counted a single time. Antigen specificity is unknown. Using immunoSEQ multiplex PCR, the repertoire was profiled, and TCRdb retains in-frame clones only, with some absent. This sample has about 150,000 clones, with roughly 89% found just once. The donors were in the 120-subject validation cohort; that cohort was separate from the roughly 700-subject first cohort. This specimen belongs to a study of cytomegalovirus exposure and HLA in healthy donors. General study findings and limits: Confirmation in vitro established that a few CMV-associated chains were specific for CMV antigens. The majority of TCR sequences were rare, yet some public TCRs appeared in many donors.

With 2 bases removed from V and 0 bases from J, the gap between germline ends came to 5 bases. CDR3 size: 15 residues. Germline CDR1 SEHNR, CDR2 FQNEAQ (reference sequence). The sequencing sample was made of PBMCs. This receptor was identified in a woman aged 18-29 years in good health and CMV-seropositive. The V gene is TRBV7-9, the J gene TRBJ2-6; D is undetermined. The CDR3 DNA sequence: TGTGCCAGCAGCTTACGAGGCTCTGGGGCCAACGTCCTGACTTTC. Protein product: CASSLRGSGANVLTF.